This TCR beta chain was profiled in a study of blood T cell repertoires in COVID-19. About the study: Samples of COVID-19 (acute and convalescent) were obtained from the United States, Italy and Spain. The analysed material was cDNA or gDNA that came from T cells, B-cell-depleted T cells, or PBMCs.

This CDR3 region has 14 residues. The germline gives CDR1 SNHLY, CDR2 FYNNEI. V shed 5 bases and J 6 bases; nucleotides not matched to a gene: 6. In the original workflow: Amplification of reference gene primers provided the estimated nucleated cell counts. Generated by immunoSEQ multiplex PCR, the TCRdb table keeps only in-frame clones and is missing some. V, J and clone size are those of that table, while D and trimming were read from the DNA. The data contain over 90,000 clones, around 90% of them singletons. The sequenced material came from peripheral blood. The chain employs TRBV2 and TRBJ2-3, with TRBD2 matching 9 bases. The origin of this receptor is a woman in her 70s with acute or convalescent COVID-19. This chain's CDR3 is CASSLAGPWDTQYF. CDR3 bases: TGTGCCAGCAGTCTAGCGGGACCTTGGGATACGCAGTATTTT.